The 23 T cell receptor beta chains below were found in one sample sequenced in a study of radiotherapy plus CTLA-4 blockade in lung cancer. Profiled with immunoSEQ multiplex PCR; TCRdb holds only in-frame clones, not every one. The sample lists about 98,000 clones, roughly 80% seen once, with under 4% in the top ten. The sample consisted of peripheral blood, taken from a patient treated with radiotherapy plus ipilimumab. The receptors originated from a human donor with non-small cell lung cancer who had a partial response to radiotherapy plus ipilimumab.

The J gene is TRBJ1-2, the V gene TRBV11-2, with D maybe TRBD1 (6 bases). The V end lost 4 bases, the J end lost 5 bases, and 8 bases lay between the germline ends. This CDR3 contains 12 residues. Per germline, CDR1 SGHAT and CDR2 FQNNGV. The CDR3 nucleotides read TGTGCCAGCAGCTCTGGACAGTATGGCTACACCTTC. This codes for CASSSGQYGYTF.

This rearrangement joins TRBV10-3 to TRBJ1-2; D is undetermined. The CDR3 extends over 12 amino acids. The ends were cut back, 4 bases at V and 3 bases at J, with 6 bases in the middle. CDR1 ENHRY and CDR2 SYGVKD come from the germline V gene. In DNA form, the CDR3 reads TGTGCCATCAGTGTGGACTACTATGGCTACACCTTC. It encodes CAISVDYYGYTF.

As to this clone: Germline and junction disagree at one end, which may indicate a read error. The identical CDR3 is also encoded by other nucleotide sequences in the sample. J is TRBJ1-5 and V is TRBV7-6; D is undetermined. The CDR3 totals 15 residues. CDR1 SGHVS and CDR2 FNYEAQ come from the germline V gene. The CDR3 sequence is CASSAQDNGNQPQHF. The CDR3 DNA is TGTGCCAGCAGCGCGCAAGACAATGGCAATCAGCCCCAGCACTTT.

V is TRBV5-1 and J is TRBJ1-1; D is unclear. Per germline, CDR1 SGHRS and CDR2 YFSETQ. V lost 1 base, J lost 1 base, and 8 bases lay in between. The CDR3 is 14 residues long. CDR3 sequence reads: CASSLSTENTEAFF. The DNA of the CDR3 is TGCGCCAGCAGCTTGTCCACAGAGAACACTGAAGCTTTCTTT.

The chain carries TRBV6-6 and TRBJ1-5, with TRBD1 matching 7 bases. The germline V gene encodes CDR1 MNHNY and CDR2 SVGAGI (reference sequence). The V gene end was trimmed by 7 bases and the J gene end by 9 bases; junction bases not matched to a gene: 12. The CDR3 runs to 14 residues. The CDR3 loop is CASTLDRSYRPQHF. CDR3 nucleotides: TGTGCCAGCACCCTGGACAGGTCCTATCGGCCCCAGCATTTT.

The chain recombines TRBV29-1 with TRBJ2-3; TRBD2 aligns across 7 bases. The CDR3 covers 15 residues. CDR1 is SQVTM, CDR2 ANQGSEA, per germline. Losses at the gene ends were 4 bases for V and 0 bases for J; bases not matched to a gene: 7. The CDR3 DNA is TGCAGCGTTGGGAGTAGGGAGGGGAGCACAGATACGCAGTATTTT. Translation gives CSVGSREGSTDTQYF.

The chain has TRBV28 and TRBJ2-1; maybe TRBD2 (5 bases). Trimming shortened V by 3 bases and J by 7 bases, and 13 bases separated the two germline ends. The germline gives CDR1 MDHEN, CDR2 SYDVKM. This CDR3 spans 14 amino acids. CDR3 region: CASSFGLTRNEQFF. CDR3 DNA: TGTGCCAGCAGTTTTGGACTCACGCGGAATGAGCAGTTCTTC.

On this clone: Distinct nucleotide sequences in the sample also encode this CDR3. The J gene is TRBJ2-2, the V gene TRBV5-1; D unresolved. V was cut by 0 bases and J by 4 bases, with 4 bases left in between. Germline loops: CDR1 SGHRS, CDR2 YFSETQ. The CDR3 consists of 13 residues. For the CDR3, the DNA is TGCGCCAGCAGCTTGGCAGGCACCGGGGAGCTGTTTTTT. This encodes CASSLAGTGELFF.

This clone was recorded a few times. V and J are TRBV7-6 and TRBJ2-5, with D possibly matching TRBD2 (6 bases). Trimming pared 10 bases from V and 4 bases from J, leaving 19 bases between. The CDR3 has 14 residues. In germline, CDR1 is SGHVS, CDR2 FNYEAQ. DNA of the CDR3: TGTGCCATCCCCTCCGGGTCGCGGGGAGAGACCCAGTACTTC. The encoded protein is CAIPSGSRGETQYF. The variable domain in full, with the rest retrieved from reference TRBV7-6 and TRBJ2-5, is GAGVSQSPRYKVTKRGQDVALRCDPISGHVSLYWYRQALGQGPEFLTYFNYEAQQDKSGLPNDRFSAERPEGSISTLTIQRTEQRDSAMYRCAIPSGSRGETQYFGPGTRLLVL.

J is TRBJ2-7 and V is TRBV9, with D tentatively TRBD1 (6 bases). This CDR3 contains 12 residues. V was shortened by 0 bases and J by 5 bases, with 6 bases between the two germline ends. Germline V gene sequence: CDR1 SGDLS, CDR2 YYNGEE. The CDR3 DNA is TGTGCCAGCAGCGTAGCAGGGGACGAGCAGTACTTC. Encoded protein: CASSVAGDEQYF.

CDR3 in DNA: TGTGCCAGCTCCCGGCCCGGGGGGGACGACTCTGGAAACACCATATATTTT. Protein sequence: CASSRPGGDDSGNTIYF. V is TRBV5-4 and J is TRBJ1-3, with D possibly being TRBD1 (5 bases). Per germline, CDR1 SGHNT and CDR2 YYREEE (reference sequence). With 7 bases removed from V and 0 bases from J, the gap between germline ends came to 20 bases. The CDR3 is 17 residues long.

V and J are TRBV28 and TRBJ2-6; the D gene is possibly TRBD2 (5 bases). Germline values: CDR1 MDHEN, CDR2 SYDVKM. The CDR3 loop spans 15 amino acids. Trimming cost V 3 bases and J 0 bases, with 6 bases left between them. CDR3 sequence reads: CASSLTNSGANVLTF. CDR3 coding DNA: TGTGCCAGCAGTTTGACTAACTCTGGGGCCAACGTCCTGACTTTC.

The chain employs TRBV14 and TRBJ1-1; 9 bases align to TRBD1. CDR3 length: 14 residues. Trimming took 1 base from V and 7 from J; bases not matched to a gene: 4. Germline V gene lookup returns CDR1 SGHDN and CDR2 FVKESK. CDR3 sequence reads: CASSQARTGVEAFF. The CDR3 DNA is TGTGCCAGCAGCCAAGCGAGGACAGGGGTTGAAGCTTTCTTT.

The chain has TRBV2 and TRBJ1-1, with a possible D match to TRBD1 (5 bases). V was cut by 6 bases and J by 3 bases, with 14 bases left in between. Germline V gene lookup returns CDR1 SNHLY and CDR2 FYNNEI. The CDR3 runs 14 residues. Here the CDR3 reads CASRLEGRDTEAFF. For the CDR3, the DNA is TGTGCCAGCAGGTTGGAGGGGAGGGACACTGAAGCTTTCTTT.

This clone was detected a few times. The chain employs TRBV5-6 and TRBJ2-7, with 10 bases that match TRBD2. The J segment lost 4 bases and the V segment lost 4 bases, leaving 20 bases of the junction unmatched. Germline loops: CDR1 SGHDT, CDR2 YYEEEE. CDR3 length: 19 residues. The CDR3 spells CASSAFGPSGSGGPYEQYF. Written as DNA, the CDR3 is TGTGCCAGCAGCGCGTTCGGTCCTAGCGGGAGTGGGGGACCGTACGAGCAGTACTTC.

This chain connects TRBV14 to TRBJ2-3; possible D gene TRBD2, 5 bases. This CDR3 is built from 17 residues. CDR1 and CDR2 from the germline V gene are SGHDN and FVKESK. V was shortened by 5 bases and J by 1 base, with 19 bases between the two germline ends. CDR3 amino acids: CASSGRARSGRTDTQYF. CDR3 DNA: TGTGCCAGCAGCGGTCGAGCCCGGAGCGGTCGCACAGATACGCAGTATTTT.

This chain's CDR3 is CASSPRGGRSGEKLFF. The CDR3, as DNA: TGTGCCAGCAGCCCGAGAGGGGGCCGCTCGGGGGAAAAACTGTTTTTT. J is TRBJ1-4 and V is TRBV7-9; TRBD1 aligns across 7 bases. The CDR3 is 16 amino acids. Per germline, CDR1 SEHNR and CDR2 FQNEAQ (reference sequence). The J segment lost 8 bases and the V segment lost 5 bases, leaving 14 bases of the junction unmatched. The full variable domain, with the rest looked up from reference TRBV7-9 and TRBJ1-4, is DTGVSQNPRHKITKRGQNVTFRCDPISEHNRLYWYRQTLGQGPEFLTYFQNEAQLEKSRLLSDRFSAERPKGSFSTLEIQRTEQGDSAMYLCASSPRGGRSGEKLFFGSGTQLSVL.

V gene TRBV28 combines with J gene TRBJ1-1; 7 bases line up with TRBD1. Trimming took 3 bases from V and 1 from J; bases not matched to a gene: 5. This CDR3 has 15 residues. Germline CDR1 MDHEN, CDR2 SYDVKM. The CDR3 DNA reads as TGTGCCAGCAGTTTGGGAAGGACAGGGAACACTGAAGCTTTCTTT. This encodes CASSLGRTGNTEAFF.

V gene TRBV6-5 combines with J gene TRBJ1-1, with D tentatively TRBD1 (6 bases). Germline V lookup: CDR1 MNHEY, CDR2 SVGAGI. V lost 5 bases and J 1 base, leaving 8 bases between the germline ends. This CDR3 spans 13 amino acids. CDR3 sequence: CASSAQGNTEAFF. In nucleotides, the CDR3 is TGTGCCAGCAGTGCACAGGGGAACACTGAAGCTTTCTTT.

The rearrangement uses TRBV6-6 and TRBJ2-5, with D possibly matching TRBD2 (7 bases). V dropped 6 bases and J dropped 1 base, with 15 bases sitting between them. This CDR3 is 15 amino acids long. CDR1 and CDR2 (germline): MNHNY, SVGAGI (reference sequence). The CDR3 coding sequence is TGTGCCAGCAGAAAGGGGGGAGGGCCCCAAGAGACCCAGTACTTC. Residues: CASRKGGGPQETQYF.

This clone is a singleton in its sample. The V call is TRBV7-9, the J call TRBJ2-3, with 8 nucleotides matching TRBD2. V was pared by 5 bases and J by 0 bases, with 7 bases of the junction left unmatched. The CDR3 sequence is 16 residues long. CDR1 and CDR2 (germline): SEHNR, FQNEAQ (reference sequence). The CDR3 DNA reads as TGTGCCAGCAGCCGCGGGGGGATGATTAGCACAGATACGCAGTATTTT. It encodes CASSRGGMISTDTQYF.

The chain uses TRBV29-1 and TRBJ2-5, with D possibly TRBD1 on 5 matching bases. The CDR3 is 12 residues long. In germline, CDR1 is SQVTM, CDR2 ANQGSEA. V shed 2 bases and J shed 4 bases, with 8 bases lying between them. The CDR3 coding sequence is TGCAGCGTTGAAATAGGGGTAGAGACCCAGTACTTC. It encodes CSVEIGVETQYF.

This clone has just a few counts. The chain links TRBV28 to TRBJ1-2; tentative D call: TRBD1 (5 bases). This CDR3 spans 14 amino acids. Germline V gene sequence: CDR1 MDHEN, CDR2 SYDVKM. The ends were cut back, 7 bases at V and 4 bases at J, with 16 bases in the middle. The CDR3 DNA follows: TGTGCCAGCACCTCCCCAGGGCCGCGCTATGGCTACACCTTC. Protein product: CASTSPGPRYGYTF.